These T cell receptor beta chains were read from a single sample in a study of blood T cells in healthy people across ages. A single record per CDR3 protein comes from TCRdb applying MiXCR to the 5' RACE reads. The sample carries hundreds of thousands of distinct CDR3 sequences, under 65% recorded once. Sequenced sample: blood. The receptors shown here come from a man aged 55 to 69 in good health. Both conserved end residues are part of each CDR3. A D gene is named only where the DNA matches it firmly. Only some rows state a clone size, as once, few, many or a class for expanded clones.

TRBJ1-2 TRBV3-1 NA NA CASSQEGWNLYGYTF TGTGCCAGCAGCCAAGAAGGCTGGAACCTCTATGGCTACACCTTC
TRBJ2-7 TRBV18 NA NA CASSPDGFYEQYF TGTGCCAGCTCACCGGACGGCTTCTACGAGCAGTACTTC
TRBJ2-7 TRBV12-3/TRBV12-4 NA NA CASSFGQDLYEQYF TGTGCCAGCAGTTTCGGGCAGGACCTCTACGAGCAGTACTTC
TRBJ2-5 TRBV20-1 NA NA CSARGGGGKGEQYF TGCAGTGCACGAGGAGGAGGGGGGAAGGGTGAGCAGTACTTC
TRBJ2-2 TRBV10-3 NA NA CAINGPGITGELFF TGTGCCATCAACGGACCGGGAATCACCGGGGAGCTGTTTTTT
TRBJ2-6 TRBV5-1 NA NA CASSRTGANVLTF TGCGCCAGCAGTCGGACTGGGGCCAACGTCCTGACTTTC
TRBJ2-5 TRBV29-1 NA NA CSVEGRRTLETQYF TGCAGCGTTGAAGGTCGAAGGACATTGGAGACCCAGTACTTC
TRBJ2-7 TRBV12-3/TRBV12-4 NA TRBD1 CASRGTGSQNEQYF TGTGCCAGCCGGGGGACAGGGTCCCAAAACGAGCAGTACTTC
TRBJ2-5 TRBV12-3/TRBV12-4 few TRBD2 CASIRGEGETQYF TGTGCCAGCATTCGAGGGGAGGGGGAGACCCAGTACTTC
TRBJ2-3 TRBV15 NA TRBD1 CATSRRQGLTDTQYF TGTGCCACCAGCAGGAGACAGGGCTTGACAGATACGCAGTATTTT
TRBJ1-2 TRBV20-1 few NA CSAREAGAYYGYTF TGCAGTGCTAGGGAGGCGGGGGCCTACTATGGCTACACCTTC
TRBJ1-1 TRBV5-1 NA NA CASSLGPREVSTEAFF TGCGCCAGCAGCTTGGGGCCCAGGGAGGTAAGCACTGAAGCTTTCTTT
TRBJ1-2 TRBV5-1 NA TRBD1 CASSSGQGAFYGYTF TGCGCCAGCAGCTCTGGACAGGGGGCGTTCTATGGCTACACCTTC
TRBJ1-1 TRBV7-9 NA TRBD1 CASSPRQGVRTEAFF TGTGCCAGCAGCCCACGACAGGGGGTTAGGACTGAAGCTTTCTTT
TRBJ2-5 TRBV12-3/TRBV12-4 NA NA CASSSFETQYF TGTGCCAGCAGTTCTTTCGAGACCCAGTACTTC
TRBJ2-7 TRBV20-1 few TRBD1 CSARKGTGSSYEQYF TGCAGTGCTAGAAAAGGGACAGGGTCCTCCTACGAGCAGTACTTC
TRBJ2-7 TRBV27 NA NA CASSLGGSLHEQYF TGTGCCAGCAGTTTAGGAGGCAGTCTCCACGAGCAGTACTTC
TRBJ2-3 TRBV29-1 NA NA CSVTDGTDTQYF TGCAGCGTTACCGACGGGACAGATACGCAGTATTTT
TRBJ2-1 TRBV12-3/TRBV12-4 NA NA CAGSPGRNEQFF TGTGCCGGCAGTCCGGGCCGCAATGAGCAGTTCTTC
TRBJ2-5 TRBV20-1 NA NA CSASLPIGEQETQYF TGCAGTGCTAGTCTTCCTATTGGCGAGCAAGAGACCCAGTACTTC
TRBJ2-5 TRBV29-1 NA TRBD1 CSVDPTGGSGTQYF TGCAGCGTTGACCCCACAGGGGGCTCGGGGACCCAGTACTTC
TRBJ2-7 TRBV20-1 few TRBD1 CSARDKDRVGSQYF TGCAGTGCTAGAGACAAGGACAGGGTGGGTTCCCAGTACTTC
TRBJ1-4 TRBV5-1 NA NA CASSPLGATNEKLFF TGCGCCAGCAGCCCCCTTGGGGCAACTAATGAAAAACTGTTTTTT
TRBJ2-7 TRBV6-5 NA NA CASTHWLAPYEQYF TGTGCCAGCACCCACTGGCTAGCGCCCTACGAGCAGTACTTC
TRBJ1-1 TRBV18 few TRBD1 CASSPGQGYTEAFF TGTGCCAGCTCACCGGGACAGGGGTACACTGAAGCTTTCTTT
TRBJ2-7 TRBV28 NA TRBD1 CASSWDRFTSYEQYF TGTGCCAGCAGTTGGGACAGGTTTACATCCTACGAGCAGTACTTC
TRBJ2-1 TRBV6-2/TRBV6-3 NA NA CASSYFAEQFF TGTGCCAGCAGTTACTTTGCAGAGCAGTTCTTC
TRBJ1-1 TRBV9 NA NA CASSAEGTEAFF TGTGCCAGCAGCGCCGAGGGCACTGAAGCTTTCTTT
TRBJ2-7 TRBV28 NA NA CASSWGYEQYF TGTGCCAGCAGTTGGGGCTACGAGCAGTACTTC
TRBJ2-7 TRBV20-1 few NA CSARAFGLSYEQYF TGCAGTGCTAGAGCCTTCGGTCTCTCCTACGAGCAGTACTTC
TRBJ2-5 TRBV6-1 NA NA CASSDGRRKYQETQYF TGTGCCAGCAGTGATGGTCGCAGGAAGTACCAAGAGACCCAGTACTTC
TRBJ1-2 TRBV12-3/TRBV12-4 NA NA CASSRTMGNGYTF TGCGCCAGCAGCCGCACGATGGGGAATGGCTACACCTTC
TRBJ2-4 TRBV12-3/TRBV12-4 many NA CASSEYGNLAKNIQYF TGTGCCAGCAGTGAGTACGGAAACCTAGCCAAAAACATTCAGTACTTC
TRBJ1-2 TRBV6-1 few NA CASWTNYGYTF TGTGCCAGCTGGACGAACTATGGCTACACCTTC
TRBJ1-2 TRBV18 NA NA CASSPLLRQGTTTDGYTF TGTGCCAGCTCACCACTTCTACGTCAGGGCACGACTACGGATGGCTACACCTTC
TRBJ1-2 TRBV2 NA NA CAIMDRDYGYTF TGTGCCATTATGGACCGAGACTATGGCTACACCTTC
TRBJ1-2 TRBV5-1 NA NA CATREIQELGYTF TGCGCCACACGGGAGATACAAGAACTTGGCTACACCTTC
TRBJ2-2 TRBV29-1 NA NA CSASGQNTGELFF TGCAGCGCCTCGGGACAGAACACCGGGGAGCTGTTTTTT
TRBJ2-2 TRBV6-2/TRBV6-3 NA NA CASNYRDRYTGELFF TGTGCCAGCAACTATCGTGACAGATACACCGGGGAGCTGTTTTTT
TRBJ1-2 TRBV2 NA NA CASSELGDYGYTF TGTGCCAGCAGTGAACTAGGGGACTATGGCTACACCTTC
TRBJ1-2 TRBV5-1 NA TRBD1 CASSLRTGDGYTF TGCGCCAGCAGCTTGCGGACAGGGGACGGCTACACCTTC
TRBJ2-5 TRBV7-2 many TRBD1 CASSLSGGETQYF TGTGCCAGCAGCTTGTCAGGGGGCGAGACCCAGTACTTC
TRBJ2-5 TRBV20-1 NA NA CSADREDLTQYF TGCAGTGCTGACAGGGAGGATTTGACCCAGTACTTC
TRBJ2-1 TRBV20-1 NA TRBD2 CSASGPSGGARNEQFF TGCAGTGCTAGCGGGCCTAGCGGGGGGGCCAGAAATGAGCAGTTCTTC
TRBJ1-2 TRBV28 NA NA CASTDPGVDYGYTF TGTGCCAGCACCGACCCCGGAGTTGACTATGGCTACACCTTC
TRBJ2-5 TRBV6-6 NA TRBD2 CASSYSKTSGRETQYF TGTGCCAGCAGTTACTCGAAGACTAGCGGGCGAGAGACCCAGTACTTC
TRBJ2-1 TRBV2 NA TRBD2 CASSGGTSSYNEQFF TGTGCCAGCAGCGGCGGGACTAGCTCCTACAATGAGCAGTTCTTC
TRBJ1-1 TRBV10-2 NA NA CACSDRGTEAFF TGCGCCTGCAGTGATAGGGGCACTGAAGCTTTCTTT
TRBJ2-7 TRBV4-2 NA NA CASSPLGTNDYYEQYF TGTGCCAGCAGCCCCCTTGGCACTAACGACTACTACGAGCAGTACTTC
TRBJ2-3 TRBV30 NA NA CAWSGKVPDTQYF TGTGCCTGGAGCGGAAAGGTCCCAGATACGCAGTATTTT
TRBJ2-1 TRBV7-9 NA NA CASSLTARNNEQFF TGTGCCAGCAGCCTCACCGCGAGGAACAATGAGCAGTTCTTC
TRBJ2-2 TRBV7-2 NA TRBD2 CASSGGLAGGGYTGELFF TGTGCCAGCAGCGGCGGACTAGCGGGGGGGGGCTACACCGGGGAGCTGTTTTTT
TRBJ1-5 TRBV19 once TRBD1 CASKPDRQPQHF TGTGCCAGTAAACCGGACAGGCAGCCCCAGCATTTT
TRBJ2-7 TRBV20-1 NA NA CSARVVGIYNEQYF TGCAGTGCTAGAGTGGTGGGGATCTACAATGAGCAGTACTTC